This entry concerns a single T cell receptor beta chain. These data belong to a study of blood T cell repertoires in COVID-19. The CDR3 is made up of 15 amino acids. The V gene's germline CDR1 is MNHEY and CDR2 SVGAGI. J was trimmed by 3 bases and V by 0 bases; bases with no gene match: 5. Original methodology: Estimates of nucleated cell counts were drawn from the amplification of reference gene primers. Method: immunoSEQ multiplex PCR; TCRdb's copy keeps in-frame clones and lacks some. That table is the source of V, J and clone size, and D and trimming were worked out from the DNA. Among 190,000 or so clones listed, approximately 88% were seen once.

The V gene is TRBV6-5, the J gene TRBJ2-7, with 7 positions matching TRBD1. Sample: peripheral blood. The TCR was taken from a woman in her twenties or thirties with acute or convalescent COVID-19. The CDR3 here is CASSYSGQIVYEQYF. The CDR3 bases are TGTGCCAGCAGTTACTCGGGACAGATTGTCTACGAGCAGTACTTC.